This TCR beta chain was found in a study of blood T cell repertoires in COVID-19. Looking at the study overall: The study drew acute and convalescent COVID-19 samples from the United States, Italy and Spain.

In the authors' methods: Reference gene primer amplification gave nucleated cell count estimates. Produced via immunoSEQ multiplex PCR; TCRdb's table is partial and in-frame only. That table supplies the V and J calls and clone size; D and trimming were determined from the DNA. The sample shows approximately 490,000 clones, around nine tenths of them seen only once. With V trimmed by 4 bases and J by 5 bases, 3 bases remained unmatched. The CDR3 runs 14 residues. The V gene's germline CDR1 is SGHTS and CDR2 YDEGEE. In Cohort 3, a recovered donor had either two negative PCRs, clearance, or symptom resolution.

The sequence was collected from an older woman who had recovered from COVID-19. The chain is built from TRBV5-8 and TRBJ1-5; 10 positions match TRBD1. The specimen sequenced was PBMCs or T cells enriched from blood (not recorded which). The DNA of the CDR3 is TGTGCCAGCAGCCTTGGACAGGGGGATCAGCCCCAGCATTTT. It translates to CASSLGQGDQPQHF.